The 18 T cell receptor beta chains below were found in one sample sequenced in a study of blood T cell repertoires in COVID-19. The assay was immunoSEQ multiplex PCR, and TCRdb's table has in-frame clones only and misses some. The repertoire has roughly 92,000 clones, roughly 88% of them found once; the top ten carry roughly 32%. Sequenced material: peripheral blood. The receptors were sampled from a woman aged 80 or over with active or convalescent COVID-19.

The CDR3 reads CASSLAGQALFSEAFF. The CDR3, as DNA: TGTGCCAGCAGCTTAGCGGGACAGGCGCTTTTTTCTGAAGCTTTCTTT. The chain links TRBV11-3 to TRBJ1-1, with 8 bases identical to TRBD1. V shed 1 base, J shed 6 bases, and the junction held 10 bases outside the gene matches. Germline loops: CDR1 SGHNT, CDR2 YENEEA. CDR3 length: 16 amino acids.

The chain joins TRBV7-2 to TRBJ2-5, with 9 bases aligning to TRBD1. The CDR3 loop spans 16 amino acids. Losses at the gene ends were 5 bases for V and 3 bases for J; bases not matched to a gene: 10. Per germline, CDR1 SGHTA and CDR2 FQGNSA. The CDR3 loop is CASSRTGGATEETQYF. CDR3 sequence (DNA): TGTGCCAGCAGCCGTACAGGGGGCGCCACGGAAGAGACCCAGTACTTC.

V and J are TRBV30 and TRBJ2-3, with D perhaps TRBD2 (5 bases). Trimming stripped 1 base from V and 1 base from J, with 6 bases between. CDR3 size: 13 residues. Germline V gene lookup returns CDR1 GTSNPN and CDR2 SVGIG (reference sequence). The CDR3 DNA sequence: TGTGCCTGGAGTGCCGGGGGCACAGATACGCAGTATTTT. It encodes CAWSAGGTDTQYF.

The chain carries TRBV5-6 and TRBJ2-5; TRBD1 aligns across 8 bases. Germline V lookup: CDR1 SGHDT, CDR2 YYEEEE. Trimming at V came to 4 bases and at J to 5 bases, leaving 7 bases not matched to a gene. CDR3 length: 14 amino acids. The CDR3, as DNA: TGTGCCAGCAGCCCATGGACAGGGTGGGAGACCCAGTACTTC. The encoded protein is CASSPWTGWETQYF.

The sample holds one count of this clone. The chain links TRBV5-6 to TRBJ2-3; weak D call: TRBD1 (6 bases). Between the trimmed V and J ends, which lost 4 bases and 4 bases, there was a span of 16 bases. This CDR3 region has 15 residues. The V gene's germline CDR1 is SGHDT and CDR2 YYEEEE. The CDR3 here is CASSGTGRTADTQYF. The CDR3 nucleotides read TGTGCCAGCAGCGGCACAGGGAGAACGGCAGATACGCAGTATTTT.

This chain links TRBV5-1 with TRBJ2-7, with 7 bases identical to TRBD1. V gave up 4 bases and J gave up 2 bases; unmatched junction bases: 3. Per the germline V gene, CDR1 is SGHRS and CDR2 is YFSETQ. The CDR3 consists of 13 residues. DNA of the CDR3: TGCGCCAGCAGCCGACAGGGAACCTACGAGCAGTACTTC. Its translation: CASSRQGTYEQYF. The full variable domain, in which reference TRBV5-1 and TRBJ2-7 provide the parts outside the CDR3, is KAGVTQTPRYLIKTRGQQVTLSCSPISGHRSVSWYQQTPGQGLQFLFEYFSETQRNKGNFPGRFSGRQFSNSRSEMNVSTLELGDSALYLCASSRQGTYEQYFGPGTRLTVT.

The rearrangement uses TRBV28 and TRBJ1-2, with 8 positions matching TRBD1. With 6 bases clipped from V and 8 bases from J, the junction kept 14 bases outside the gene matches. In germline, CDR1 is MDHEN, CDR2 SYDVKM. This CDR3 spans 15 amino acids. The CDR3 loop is CASRLDRVLIRGYTF. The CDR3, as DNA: TGTGCCAGCAGACTGGACAGGGTCCTAATTCGGGGCTACACCTTC.

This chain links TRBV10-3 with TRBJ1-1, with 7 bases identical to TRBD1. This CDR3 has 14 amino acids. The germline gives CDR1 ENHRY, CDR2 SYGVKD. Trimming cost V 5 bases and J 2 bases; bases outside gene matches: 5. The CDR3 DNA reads TGTGCCATCAGTTCGGGACAGACTAACACTGAAGCTTTCTTT. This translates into CAISSGQTNTEAFF.

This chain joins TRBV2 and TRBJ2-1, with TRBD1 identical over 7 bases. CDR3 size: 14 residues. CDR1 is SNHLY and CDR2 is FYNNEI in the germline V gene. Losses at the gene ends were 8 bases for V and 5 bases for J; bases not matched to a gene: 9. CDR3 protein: CASDRAVQNNEQFF. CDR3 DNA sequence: TGTGCCAGCGACAGGGCGGTCCAGAACAATGAGCAGTTCTTC.

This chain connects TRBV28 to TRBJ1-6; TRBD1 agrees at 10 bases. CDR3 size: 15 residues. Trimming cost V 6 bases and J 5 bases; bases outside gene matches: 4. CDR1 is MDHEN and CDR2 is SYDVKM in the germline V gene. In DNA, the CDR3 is TGTGCCAGCAGGCCGACAGGGGGCGATAATTCACCCCTCCACTTT. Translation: CASRPTGGDNSPLHF. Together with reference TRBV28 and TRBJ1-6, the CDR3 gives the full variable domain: DVKVTQSSRYLVKRTGEKVFLECVQDMDHENMFWYRQDPGLGLRLIYFSYDVKMKEKGDIPEGYSVSREKKERFSLILESASTNQTSMYLCASRPTGGDNSPLHFGNGTRLTVT.

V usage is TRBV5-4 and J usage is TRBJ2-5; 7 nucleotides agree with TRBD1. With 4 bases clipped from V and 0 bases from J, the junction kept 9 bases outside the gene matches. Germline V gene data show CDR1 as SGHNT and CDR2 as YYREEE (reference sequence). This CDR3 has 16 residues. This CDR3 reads CASSPRTGVYQETQYF. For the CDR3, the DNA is TGTGCCAGCAGCCCCCGGACAGGAGTATACCAAGAGACCCAGTACTTC.

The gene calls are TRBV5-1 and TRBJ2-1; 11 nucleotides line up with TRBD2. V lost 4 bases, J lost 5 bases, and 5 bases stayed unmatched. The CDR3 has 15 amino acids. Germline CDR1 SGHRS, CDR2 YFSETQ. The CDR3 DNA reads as TGCGCCAGCAGCCCGGAGGGACTAGCGGACAATGAGCAGTTCTTC. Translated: CASSPEGLADNEQFF.

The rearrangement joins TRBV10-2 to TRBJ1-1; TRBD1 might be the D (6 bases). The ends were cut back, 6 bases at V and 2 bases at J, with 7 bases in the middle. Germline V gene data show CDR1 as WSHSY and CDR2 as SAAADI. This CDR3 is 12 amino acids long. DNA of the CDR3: TGCGCCAGCAGACAGGGTAACACTGAAGCTTTCTTT. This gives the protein CASRQGNTEAFF.

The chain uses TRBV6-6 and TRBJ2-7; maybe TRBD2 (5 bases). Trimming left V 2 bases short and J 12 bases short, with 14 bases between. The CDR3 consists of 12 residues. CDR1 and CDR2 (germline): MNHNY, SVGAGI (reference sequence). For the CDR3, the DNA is TGTGCCAGCAGTTACGGCCCGAGGGCCCCGTACTTC. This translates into CASSYGPRAPYF.

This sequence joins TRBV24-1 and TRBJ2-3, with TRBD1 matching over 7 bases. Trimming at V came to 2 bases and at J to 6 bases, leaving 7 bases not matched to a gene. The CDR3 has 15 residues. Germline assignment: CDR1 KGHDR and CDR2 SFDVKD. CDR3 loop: CATSDSGQGDDTQYF. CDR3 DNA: TGTGCCACCAGTGATTCTGGTCAGGGGGACGATACGCAGTATTTT.

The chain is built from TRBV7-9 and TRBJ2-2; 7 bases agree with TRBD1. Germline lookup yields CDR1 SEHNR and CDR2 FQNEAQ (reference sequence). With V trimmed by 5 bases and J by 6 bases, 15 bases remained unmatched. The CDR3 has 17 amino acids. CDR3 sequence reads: CASSRPLRQGGSGELFF. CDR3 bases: TGTGCCAGCAGCCGCCCCTTACGACAGGGCGGGTCCGGGGAGCTGTTTTTT.

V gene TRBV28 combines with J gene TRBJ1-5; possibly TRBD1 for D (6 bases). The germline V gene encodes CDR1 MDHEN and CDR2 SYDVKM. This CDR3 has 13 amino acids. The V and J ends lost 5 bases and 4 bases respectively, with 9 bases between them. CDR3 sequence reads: CASSRQENQPQHF. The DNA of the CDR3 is TGTGCCAGCAGTCGACAGGAGAATCAGCCCCAGCATTTT.

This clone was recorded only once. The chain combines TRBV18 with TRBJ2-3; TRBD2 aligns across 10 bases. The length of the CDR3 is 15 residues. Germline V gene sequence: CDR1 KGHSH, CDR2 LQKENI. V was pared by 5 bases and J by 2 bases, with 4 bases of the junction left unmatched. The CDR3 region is CASSTTSGVTDTQYF. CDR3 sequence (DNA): TGTGCCAGCTCAACCACTAGCGGGGTCACAGATACGCAGTATTTT.